This T cell receptor beta chain stems from a study of T-cell reconstitution after alpha-beta-depleted transplantation in children. This clonotype was detected ten times or more. Per the germline V gene, CDR1 is SGHRS and CDR2 is YFSETQ. Trimming removed 7 bases at V and 2 bases at J, with 14 bases between. The CDR3 runs to 14 residues. Preparation of the TCRbeta library involved a method that used unique molecular identifiers. Using its own MiXCR run on the PCR reads, TCRdb lists one record per CDR3 protein. Of about 230,000 distinct CDR3 sequences in the sample, 9.7% are singletons; the top ten hold roughly 5.1%.

The receptor was isolated from a human donor who donated a stem cell graft to a child with SCID. The specimen comprised PBMCs from the stem cell graft donor, sampled from the stem cell graft. This sequence joins TRBV5-1 and TRBJ2-3; the D gene is possibly TRBD2 (7 bases). CDR3: CASGPRGATDTQYF. The CDR3 nucleotides are TGCGCCAGCGGTCCCCGGGGGGCCACAGATACGCAGTATTTT. Based on the CDR3 plus reference TRBV5-1 and TRBJ2-3, the full variable domain is KAGVTQTPRYLIKTRGQQVTLSCSPISGHRSVSWYQQTPGQGLQFLFEYFSETQRNKGNFPGRFSGRQFSNSRSEMNVSTLELGDSALYLCASGPRGATDTQYFGPGTRLTVL.